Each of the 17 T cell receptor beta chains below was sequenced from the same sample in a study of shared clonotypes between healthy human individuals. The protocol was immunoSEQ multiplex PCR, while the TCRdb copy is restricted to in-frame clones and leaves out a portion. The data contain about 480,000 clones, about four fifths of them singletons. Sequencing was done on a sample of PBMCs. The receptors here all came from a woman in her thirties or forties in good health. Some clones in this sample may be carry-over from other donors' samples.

CDR3 residues: CASGRDPYEQYF. CDR3 in DNA: TGTGCTAGTGGTCGTGACCCCTACGAGCAGTACTTC. The chain is built from TRBV12-5 and TRBJ2-7; no clear D. The length of the CDR3 is 12 residues. From germline, CDR1 is LGHNT and CDR2 FRNRAP. The germline V and J ends were trimmed by 5 bases and 2 bases, with 7 bases remaining between them. Looking up the rest from reference TRBV12-5 and TRBJ2-7 gives the full variable domain: DARVTQTPRHKVTEMGQEVTMRCQPILGHNTVFWYRQTMMQGLELLAYFRNRAPLDDSGMPKDRFSAEMPDATLATLKIQPSEPRDSAVYFCASGRDPYEQYFGPGTRLTVT.

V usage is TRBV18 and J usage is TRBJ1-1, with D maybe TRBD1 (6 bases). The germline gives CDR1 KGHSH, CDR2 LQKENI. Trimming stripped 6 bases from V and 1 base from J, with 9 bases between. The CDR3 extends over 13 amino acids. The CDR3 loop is CASSMDRNTEAFF. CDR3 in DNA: TGTGCCAGCTCCATGGACAGGAACACTGAAGCTTTCTTT.

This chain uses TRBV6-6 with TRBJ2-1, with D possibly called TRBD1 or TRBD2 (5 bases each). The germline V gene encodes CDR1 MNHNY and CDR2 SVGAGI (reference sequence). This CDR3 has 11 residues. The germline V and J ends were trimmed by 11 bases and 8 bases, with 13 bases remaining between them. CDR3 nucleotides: TGTGCCGGCAAGGGGCGGGATGAGCAGTTCTTC. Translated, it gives CAGKGRDEQFF.

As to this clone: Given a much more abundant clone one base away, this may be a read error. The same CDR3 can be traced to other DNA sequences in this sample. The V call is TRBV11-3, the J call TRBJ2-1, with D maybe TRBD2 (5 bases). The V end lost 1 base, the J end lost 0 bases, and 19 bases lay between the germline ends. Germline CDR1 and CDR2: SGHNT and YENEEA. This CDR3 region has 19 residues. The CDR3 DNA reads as TGTGCCAGCAGCTTAGCCCGACCCTGGACGGGAATCTCCTACAATGAGCAGTTCTTC. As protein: CASSLARPWTGISYNEQFF. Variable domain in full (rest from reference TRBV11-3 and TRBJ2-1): EAGVVQSPRYKIIEKKQPVAFWCNPISGHNTLYWYLQNLGQGPELLIRYENEEAVDDSQLPKDRFSAERLKGVDSTLKIQPAELGDSAVYLCASSLARPWTGISYNEQFFGPGTRLTVL.

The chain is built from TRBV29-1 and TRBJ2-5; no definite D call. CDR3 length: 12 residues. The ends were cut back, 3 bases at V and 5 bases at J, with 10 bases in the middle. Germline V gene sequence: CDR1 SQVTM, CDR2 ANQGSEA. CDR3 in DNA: TGCAGCGTTGACGCAGAGGCGGAGACCCAGTACTTC. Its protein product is CSVDAEAETQYF.

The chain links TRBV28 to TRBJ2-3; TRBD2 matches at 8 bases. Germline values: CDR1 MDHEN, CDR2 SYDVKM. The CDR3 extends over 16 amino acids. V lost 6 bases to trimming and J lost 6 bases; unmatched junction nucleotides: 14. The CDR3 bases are TGTGCCAGCAGCGCTCCCCTTCCCGGGACTAGGGATACGCAGTATTTT. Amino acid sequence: CASSAPLPGTRDTQYF.

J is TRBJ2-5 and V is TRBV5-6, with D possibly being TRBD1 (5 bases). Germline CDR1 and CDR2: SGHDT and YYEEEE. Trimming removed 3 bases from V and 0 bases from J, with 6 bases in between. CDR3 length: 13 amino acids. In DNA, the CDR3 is TGTGCCAGCAGCTGGACATACCAAGAGACCCAGTACTTC. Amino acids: CASSWTYQETQYF.

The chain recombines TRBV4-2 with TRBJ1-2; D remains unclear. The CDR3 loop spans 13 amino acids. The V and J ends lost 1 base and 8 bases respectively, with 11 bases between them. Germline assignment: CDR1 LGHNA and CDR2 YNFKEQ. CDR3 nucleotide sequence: TGTGCCAGCAGCCAAGGGGGAGTAGGAGGCTACACCTTC. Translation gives CASSQGGVGGYTF.

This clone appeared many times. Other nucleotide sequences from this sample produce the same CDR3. The DNA of the CDR3 is TGTGCCAGCAGCGTAGGGCAGATCCAAGAGACCCAGTACTTC. Protein: CASSVGQIQETQYF. The V gene is TRBV9, the J gene TRBJ2-5, with no clear D. The CDR3 consists of 14 residues. Trimming pared 0 bases from V and 1 base from J, leaving 7 bases between. The germline V gene has CDR1 SGDLS and CDR2 YYNGEE.

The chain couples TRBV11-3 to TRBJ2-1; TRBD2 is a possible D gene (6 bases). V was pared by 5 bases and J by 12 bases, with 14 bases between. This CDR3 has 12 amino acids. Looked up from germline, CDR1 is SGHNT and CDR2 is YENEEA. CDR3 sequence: CASSTMTSPQFF. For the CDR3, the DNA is TGTGCCAGCAGCACAATGACTAGTCCGCAGTTCTTC.

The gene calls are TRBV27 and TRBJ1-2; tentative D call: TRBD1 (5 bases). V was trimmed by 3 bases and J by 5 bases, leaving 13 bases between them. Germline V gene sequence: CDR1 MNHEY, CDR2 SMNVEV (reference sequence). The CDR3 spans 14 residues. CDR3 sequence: CASSFGQGHYGYTF. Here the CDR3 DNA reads TGTGCCAGCAGTTTCGGGCAGGGTCATTATGGCTACACCTTC.

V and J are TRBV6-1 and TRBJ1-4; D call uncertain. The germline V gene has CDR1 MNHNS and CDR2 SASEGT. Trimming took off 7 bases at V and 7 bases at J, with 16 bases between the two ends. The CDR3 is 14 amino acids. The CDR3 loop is CASTGRSLVEKLFF. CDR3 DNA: TGTGCCAGCACCGGACGCTCGTTAGTTGAAAAACTGTTTTTT.

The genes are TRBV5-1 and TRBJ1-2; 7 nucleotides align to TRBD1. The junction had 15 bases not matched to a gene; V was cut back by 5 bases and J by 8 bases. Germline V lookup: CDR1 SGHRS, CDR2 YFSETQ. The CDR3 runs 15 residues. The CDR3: CASSFNRDRVGGYTF. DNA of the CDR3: TGCGCCAGCAGTTTTAATCGCGACAGGGTAGGCGGCTACACCTTC.

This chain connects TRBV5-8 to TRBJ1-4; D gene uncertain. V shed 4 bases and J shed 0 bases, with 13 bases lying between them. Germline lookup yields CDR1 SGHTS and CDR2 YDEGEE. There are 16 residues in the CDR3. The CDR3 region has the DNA TGTGCCAGCAGCCTTCGGTACGCCGCAACTAATGAAAAACTGTTTTTT. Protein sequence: CASSLRYAATNEKLFF.

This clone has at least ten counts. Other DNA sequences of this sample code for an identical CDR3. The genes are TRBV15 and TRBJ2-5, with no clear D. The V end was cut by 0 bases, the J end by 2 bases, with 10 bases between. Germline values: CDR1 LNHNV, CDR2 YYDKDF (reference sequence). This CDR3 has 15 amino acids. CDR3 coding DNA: TGTGCCACCAGCAGAGATCCTCAGCAACAAGAGACCCAGTACTTC. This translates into CATSRDPQQQETQYF.

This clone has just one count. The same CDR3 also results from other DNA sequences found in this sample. CDR3 sequence reads: CASSFGLAGDTQYF. For the CDR3, the DNA is TGTGCCAGCAGCTTTGGACTAGCTGGCGATACGCAGTATTTT. The chain carries TRBV7-2 and TRBJ2-3, with 8 nucleotides matching TRBD2. This CDR3 contains 14 residues. CDR1 is SGHTA and CDR2 is FQGNSA in the germline V gene. The J segment lost 6 bases and the V segment lost 3 bases, leaving 5 bases of the junction unmatched. Filled out from reference TRBV7-2 and TRBJ2-3, the complete variable domain reads GAGVSQSPSNKVTEKGKDVELRCDPISGHTALYWYRQSLGQGLEFLIYFQGNSAPDKSGLPSDRFSAERTGGSVSTLTIQRTQQEDSAVYLCASSFGLAGDTQYFGPGTRLTVL.

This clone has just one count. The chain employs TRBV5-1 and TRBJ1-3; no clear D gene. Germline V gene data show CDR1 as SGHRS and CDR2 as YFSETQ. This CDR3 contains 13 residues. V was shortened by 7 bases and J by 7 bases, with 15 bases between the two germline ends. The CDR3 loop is CASSSLVGNTIYF. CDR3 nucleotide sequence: TGCGCCAGCTCTTCGTTGGTCGGGAACACCATATATTTT.